The 9 T cell receptor beta chains reported below all come from one sample, sequenced in a study of blood T cell repertoires in COVID-19. Profiling relied on immunoSEQ multiplex PCR, and the TCRdb table lists in-frame clones only, not all of them. The table records some 180,000 clones, roughly 84% of them present only once. The sequencing input was peripheral blood. These receptor sequences come from a woman in her thirties or forties with COVID-19, enrolled during active disease.

V and J are TRBV28 and TRBJ2-7, with 10 bases aligning to TRBD2. The V segment lost 5 bases and the J segment 3 bases; nucleotides outside the gene matches: 4. Germline V CDR1 and CDR2: MDHEN, SYDVKM. This CDR3 has 14 residues. CDR3 amino acids: CASSRPSGSYEQYF. Here the CDR3 DNA reads TGTGCCAGCAGTCGGCCTAGCGGGAGCTACGAGCAGTACTTC. Full variable domain (remainder filled in from reference TRBV28 and TRBJ2-7): DVKVTQSSRYLVKRTGEKVFLECVQDMDHENMFWYRQDPGLGLRLIYFSYDVKMKEKGDIPEGYSVSREKKERFSLILESASTNQTSMYLCASSRPSGSYEQYFGPGTRLTVT.

In this sample, this clone turned up once. The chain employs TRBV7-6 and TRBJ2-6; D is possibly TRBD2 (6 bases). CDR1 and CDR2 (germline): SGHVS, FNYEAQ. The CDR3 is made up of 18 amino acids. Trimming took 3 bases from V and 0 from J, leaving 15 bases between them. The CDR3 DNA reads TGTGCCAGCAGCTTCTTCAGGGAGGCGAGCTCTGGGGCCAACGTCCTGACTTTC. This codes for CASSFFREASSGANVLTF.

This clone was seen once. V gene TRBV9 combines with J gene TRBJ2-1; 10 bases match TRBD2. Germline CDR1 is SGDLS and CDR2 is YYNGEE. CDR3 length equals 17 residues. After removal of 0 bases from V and 3 bases from J, the junction contained 6 bases not matched to a gene. CDR3 in amino acids: CASSVAPSGSFYNEQFF. For the CDR3, the DNA is TGTGCCAGCAGCGTAGCTCCTAGCGGGAGCTTCTACAATGAGCAGTTCTTC.

There are a few counts of this clone. The V gene is TRBV7-9, the J gene TRBJ2-3, with D perhaps TRBD1 (6 bases). Trimming stripped 7 bases from V and 6 bases from J, with 14 bases between. CDR3 length equals 13 residues. Germline V gives CDR1 SEHNR, CDR2 FQNEAQ (reference sequence). The CDR3 reads CASTSQGPDTQYF. The CDR3 bases are TGTGCCAGCACCTCACAGGGACCGGATACGCAGTATTTT.

The chain employs TRBV18 and TRBJ2-5; 10 bases align to TRBD2. This CDR3 region has 15 residues. CDR1 is KGHSH and CDR2 is LQKENI in the germline V gene. Losses at the gene ends were 6 bases for V and 5 bases for J; bases not matched to a gene: 9. The CDR3 here is CASSPLAGDLETQYF. CDR3 coding DNA: TGTGCCAGCTCGCCTCTAGCGGGAGATCTGGAGACCCAGTACTTC. Full variable domain (outside the CDR3, taken from reference TRBV18 and TRBJ2-5): NAGVMQNPRHLVRRRGQEARLRCSPMKGHSHVYWYRQLPEEGLKFMVYLQKENIIDESGMPKERFSAEFPKEGPSILRIQQVVRGDSAAYFCASSPLAGDLETQYFGPGTRLLVL.

V is TRBV27 and J is TRBJ1-6; D gene uncertain. V was trimmed by 2 bases and J by 9 bases, leaving 17 bases between them. The germline V gene encodes CDR1 MNHEY and CDR2 SMNVEV (reference sequence). CDR3 length equals 16 residues. The CDR3 region has the DNA TGTGCCAGCAGTTTAACCCATCTCCCAGTGCCTTCACCCCTCCACTTT. Protein: CASSLTHLPVPSPLHF.

V usage is TRBV6-1 and J usage is TRBJ1-2; maybe TRBD1 (6 bases). Between the trimmed V and J ends, which lost 3 bases and 1 base, there was a span of 24 bases. This CDR3 contains 19 residues. The V gene's germline CDR1 is MNHNS and CDR2 SASEGT. DNA for the CDR3: TGTGCCAGCAGTGATCCCTCCGGCGGGGGCCCTGGGGTTAACTATGGCTACACCTTC. Translating it yields CASSDPSGGGPGVNYGYTF.

Written as DNA, the CDR3 is TGTGCCAGCAGCTTAGTCTCTTACAATGAGCAGTTCTTC. Protein sequence: CASSLVSYNEQFF. The chain couples TRBV13 to TRBJ2-1, with unresolved D. This CDR3 has 13 amino acids. Germline CDR1 reads PRHDT; CDR2 reads FYEKMQ (reference sequence). The V end was cut by 1 base, the J end by 4 bases, with 5 bases between.

The genes are TRBV19 and TRBJ1-6; the match to TRBD1 covers 10 bases. The CDR3 runs to 16 residues. V lost 5 bases to trimming and J lost 7 bases; unmatched junction nucleotides: 8. Looked up from germline, CDR1 is LNHDA and CDR2 is SQIVND (reference sequence). This chain's CDR3 is CASSPLGTGVNSPLHF. The CDR3 DNA follows: TGTGCCAGTAGTCCCCTAGGGACAGGGGTCAATTCACCCCTCCACTTT.